The 2 T cell receptor beta chains given below trace back to one sample, sequenced in a study of patients and donors after allogeneic stem cell transplantation. TCRdb redid the calling of the RT-PCR reads with MiXCR, one entry per CDR3 protein. The sample has approximately 210,000 distinct CDR3 sequences; 41% are singletons. The sequencing sample was made of blood, either unsorted or a sorted T cell fraction (not recorded which). The receptors were gathered from a human donor who was either an allogeneic HSCT recipient or a stem cell or donor lymphocyte infusion donor (not recorded which). It is not recorded whose cells these are; they may come from a transplant donor.

This chain connects TRBV5-1 to TRBJ2-2; D gene unclear. This CDR3 has 14 residues. The V gene lost 1 base and the J gene lost 3 bases, with 7 bases spanning the gap. CDR1 is SGHRS, CDR2 YFSETQ, per germline. This chain's CDR3 is CASSLSKDTGELFF. The CDR3 DNA follows: TGCGCCAGCAGCTTGAGTAAGGACACCGGGGAGCTGTTTTTT.

The CDR3 DNA sequence: TGTGCCAGCAGCTTGCTACAGCAAGATACGCAGTATTTT. Translation: CASSLLQQDTQYF. The rearrangement uses TRBV7-8 and TRBJ2-3; no reliable D call. The length of the CDR3 is 13 residues. The germline V and J ends were trimmed by 3 bases and 5 bases, with 9 bases remaining between them. The germline gives CDR1 SGHVS, CDR2 FQNEAQ.